This paragraph covers one TCR beta chain sequence. Its antigen is unidentified. CD4+ and CD8+ T cells were sorted from PBMCs. Extracted RNA was reverse transcribed into cDNA, the sequencing template. The assay was immunoSEQ multiplex PCR, and TCRdb's table has in-frame clones only and misses some. The sample has approximately 100,000 clones, 45% to 60% seen once. Looked up from germline, CDR1 is MNHNY and CDR2 is SVGAGI (reference sequence). The CDR3 covers 14 residues. After removal of 9 bases from V and 1 base from J, the junction contained 7 bases not matched to a gene. This sample was taken from a study of CD8+ T cells in alopecia areata. Study results and limitations: Scalp specimens additionally yield sequences from normal skin's resident alphabeta T cells. Alopecia totalis/universalis scalp especially showed more expanded CD8+ clones than normal scalp.

This chain connects TRBV6-6 to TRBJ2-3; 7 nucleotides agree with TRBD2. Sequencing was carried out using CD4+ T cells sorted from blood. This sequence was found in a human donor in good health. For the CDR3, the DNA is TGTGCCAGTCGACTAGCAGGTCGCACAGATACGCAGTATTTT. It encodes CASRLAGRTDTQYF.